A single sample is the source of the 29 T cell receptor beta chains below, sequenced in a study of blood T cell repertoires in COVID-19. Only in-frame clones appear in the TCRdb table, and some are missing; sequencing was by immunoSEQ multiplex PCR. The sample lists about 330,000 clones; roughly nine tenths were seen once. Sequencing was performed on PBMCs or T cells enriched from blood (not recorded which). Receptors originate from a woman younger than 45 who had recovered from COVID-19.

The chain is built from TRBV18 and TRBJ2-5, with a possible D match to TRBD2 (5 bases). V was cut by 4 bases and J by 2 bases, with 8 bases left in between. The CDR3 consists of 13 residues. Germline loops: CDR1 KGHSH, CDR2 LQKENI. The CDR3 region is CASSLRTQETQYF. CDR3 DNA sequence: TGTGCCAGCTCACTGAGGACTCAAGAGACCCAGTACTTC.

This chain uses TRBV19 with TRBJ1-2; D is perhaps TRBD1 (6 bases). The CDR3 totals 14 residues. Germline CDR1 reads LNHDA; CDR2 reads SQIVND (reference sequence). V gave up 3 bases and J gave up 3 bases, with 11 bases separating them. CDR3 amino acids: CASSIGQRDYGYTF. The CDR3 DNA is TGTGCCAGTAGTATTGGACAGCGAGACTATGGCTACACCTTC.

The chain is built from TRBV4-1 and TRBJ2-7; 7 bases map to TRBD2. CDR3 length: 16 residues. Germline assignment: CDR1 MGHRA and CDR2 YSYEKL. Trimming took 2 bases from V and 6 from J; bases not matched to a gene: 13. The CDR3 spells CASSQFVGRTSSEQYF. DNA of the CDR3: TGCGCCAGCAGCCAATTCGTTGGGCGGACTAGTTCCGAGCAGTACTTC.

V and J are TRBV29-1 and TRBJ1-5; D not certain. V lost 3 bases and J lost 3, with 9 bases in between. Germline V gene data show CDR1 as SQVTM and CDR2 as ANQGSEA. The CDR3 sequence is 13 residues long. Here the CDR3 reads CSVESGLNQPQHF. The CDR3 bases are TGCAGCGTTGAGAGTGGTCTCAATCAGCCCCAGCATTTT.

The chain combines TRBV3-1 (or the pseudogene TRBV3-2) with TRBJ2-2; 9 positions match TRBD2. There are 17 residues in the CDR3. Germline V gene lookup returns CDR1 LGHDT and CDR2 YNNKEL (reference sequence). Losses at the gene ends were 3 bases for V and 7 bases for J; bases not matched to a gene: 12. CDR3 in DNA: TGTGCCAGCAGCCATGACGGTCGGCTAGCGGGGCTCGGGGAGCTGTTTTTT. Protein product: CASSHDGRLAGLGELFF.

This sequence joins TRBV28 and TRBJ2-3; 9 bases line up with TRBD2. CDR1 and CDR2 (germline): MDHEN, SYDVKM. The CDR3 has 17 residues. After removal of 5 bases from V and 3 bases from J, the junction contained 12 bases not matched to a gene. The CDR3 sequence: CASSQGGLARGTDTQYF. CDR3 in DNA: TGTGCCAGCAGTCAAGGGGGACTAGCAAGGGGTACAGATACGCAGTATTTT. Variable domain in full (rest from reference TRBV28 and TRBJ2-3): DVKVTQSSRYLVKRTGEKVFLECVQDMDHENMFWYRQDPGLGLRLIYFSYDVKMKEKGDIPEGYSVSREKKERFSLILESASTNQTSMYLCASSQGGLARGTDTQYFGPGTRLTVL.

J is TRBJ2-7 and V is TRBV9, with 10 positions matching TRBD1. The CDR3 runs to 15 residues. Trimming took 2 bases from V and 5 from J; bases not matched to a gene: 7. The germline V gene has CDR1 SGDLS and CDR2 YYNGEE. The CDR3 sequence is CASSVTGGEGDEQYF. The CDR3 bases are TGTGCCAGCAGCGTGACAGGGGGCGAAGGTGACGAGCAGTACTTC.

The genes are TRBV11-2 and TRBJ1-1; no reliable D call. CDR1 and CDR2 (germline): SGHAT, FQNNGV. V dropped 4 bases and J dropped 0 bases, with 15 bases sitting between them. The CDR3 sequence is 16 residues long. The CDR3 nucleotides read TGTGCCAGCAGCTCCCCGCGGCTGACCATGAACACTGAAGCTTTCTTT. This translates into CASSSPRLTMNTEAFF.

The chain recombines TRBV7-2 with TRBJ2-7; 11 nucleotides agree with TRBD2. Germline lookup yields CDR1 SGHTA and CDR2 FQGNSA. The CDR3 has 12 residues. Trimming removed 5 bases from V and 9 bases from J; junction bases left unmatched: 3. In DNA, the CDR3 is TGTGCCAGCAGCCCCGGGACTAGCGGGCAGTACTTC. Amino acid sequence: CASSPGTSGQYF.

CDR3 coding DNA: TGTGCCAGCAGCTACCAGGTTGGTGAGCAGTTCTTC. Amino acid sequence: CASSYQVGEQFF. The rearrangement links TRBV11-2 to TRBJ2-1; D call uncertain. Deletions cut 4 bases from V and 9 bases from J, with 10 bases between. Germline V gene data show CDR1 as SGHAT and CDR2 as FQNNGV. The CDR3 consists of 12 residues.

V and J are TRBV29-1 and TRBJ2-7; 8 bases are shared with TRBD1. In germline, CDR1 is SQVTM, CDR2 ANQGSEA. V lost 2 bases, J lost 2 bases, and 5 bases stayed unmatched. The CDR3 totals 14 residues. This chain's CDR3 is CSVESGQGPYEQYF. CDR3 nucleotide sequence: TGCAGCGTTGAATCCGGACAGGGCCCCTACGAGCAGTACTTC.

This clone has just one count. The V gene is TRBV7-9, the J gene TRBJ2-1; 8 bases are shared with TRBD2. This CDR3 contains 15 residues. CDR1 is SEHNR, CDR2 FQNEAQ, per germline (reference sequence). Trimming took 1 base from V and 7 from J; bases not matched to a gene: 6. CDR3 region: CASSLVSGRVNEQFF. The CDR3 bases are TGTGCCAGCAGCTTAGTAAGCGGGAGAGTAAATGAGCAGTTCTTC.

The rearrangement joins TRBV15 to TRBJ2-2, with 11 nucleotides matching TRBD2. Germline CDR1 LNHNV, CDR2 YYDKDF (reference sequence). V gave up 5 bases and J gave up 1 base; unmatched junction bases: 3. The CDR3 is 16 amino acids. The CDR3 reads CATSQGTSGNTGELFF. DNA of the CDR3: TGTGCCACCAGCCAGGGGACTAGCGGGAACACCGGGGAGCTGTTTTTT.

V and J are TRBV28 and TRBJ2-7; D might be TRBD2 (5 bases). This CDR3 region has 15 residues. Germline V gene data show CDR1 as MDHEN and CDR2 as SYDVKM. V was pared by 4 bases and J by 6 bases, with 19 bases between. The CDR3 DNA follows: TGTGCCAGCAGTTCCCCCGGCGGAGGATGGGCCGAGCAGTACTTC. This encodes CASSSPGGGWAEQYF.

J is TRBJ2-7 and V is TRBV9; D is perhaps TRBD2 (5 bases). CDR1 and CDR2 from the germline V gene are SGDLS and YYNGEE. V was pared by 0 bases and J by 3 bases, with 10 bases between. This CDR3 has 14 amino acids. CDR3 amino acids: CASSVGTGFYEQYF. The DNA of the CDR3 is TGTGCCAGCAGCGTAGGGACTGGGTTCTACGAGCAGTACTTC.

As regards this clone: This sample includes further DNA sequences coding for the same CDR3. V usage is TRBV27 and J usage is TRBJ2-1; 11 bases fit TRBD2. Germline values: CDR1 MNHEY, CDR2 SMNVEV (reference sequence). The CDR3 contains 15 residues. Unmatched junction bases numbered 9, after V lost 4 bases and J lost 10 bases. CDR3 protein: CASSSLLAGGGEQFF. As DNA, the CDR3 is TGTGCCAGCAGTTCACTCCTAGCGGGGGGCGGCGAGCAGTTCTTC.

The V gene is TRBV9, the J gene TRBJ2-1; unclear D gene. V was clipped by 7 bases and J by 1 base, with 6 bases between them. The CDR3 covers 12 residues. CDR1 is SGDLS and CDR2 is YYNGEE in the germline V gene. CDR3 in amino acids: CASGDSYNEQFF. CDR3 nucleotide sequence: TGTGCCAGCGGAGATTCCTACAATGAGCAGTTCTTC.

In its sample, this clone was seen once. This chain joins TRBV6-5 and TRBJ1-2; 8 bases match TRBD1. The trim removed 2 bases at V and 8 bases at J, leaving 7 bases unmatched. The CDR3 has 14 amino acids. Per germline, CDR1 MNHEY and CDR2 SVGAGI. CDR3 DNA sequence: TGTGCCAGCAGTTACACTCAGGGGGCAGTAGGCTACACCTTC. Amino acid sequence: CASSYTQGAVGYTF.

The chain carries TRBV28 and TRBJ1-1, with D maybe TRBD1 (6 bases). Trimming shortened V by 6 bases and J by 5 bases, and 10 bases separated the two germline ends. The CDR3 sequence is 12 residues long. CDR1 and CDR2 (germline): MDHEN, SYDVKM. In nucleotides, the CDR3 is TGTGCCAGCAGGGAGGGGGGGACTGAAGCTTTCTTT. This gives the protein CASREGGTEAFF.

The V and J genes are TRBV16 and TRBJ1-2, with TRBD1 matching over 9 bases. This CDR3 has 16 residues. Germline CDR1 reads KGHSY; CDR2 reads FQNENV. V was clipped by 4 bases and J by 1 base; unmatched bases: 7. Here the CDR3 DNA reads TGTGCCAGCAGCCTCCCGGGACAGGGACATAACTATGGCTACACCTTC. It is translated as CASSLPGQGHNYGYTF. The full variable domain, completed using reference TRBV16 and TRBJ1-2, is GEEVAQTPKHLVRGEGQKAKLYCAPIKGHSYVFWYQQVLKNEFKFLISFQNENVFDETGMPKERFSAKCLPNSPCSLEIQATKLEDSAVYFCASSLPGQGHNYGYTFGSGTRLTVV.

V usage is TRBV11-2 and J usage is TRBJ1-1, with D hard to call. V shed 5 bases and J shed 7 bases, with 11 bases lying between them. This CDR3 is built from 12 residues. Germline CDR1 SGHAT, CDR2 FQNNGV. CDR3 protein: CASSPVGLEAFF. In nucleotides, the CDR3 is TGTGCCAGCAGCCCAGTAGGACTTGAAGCTTTCTTT. Full variable domain (rest looked up from reference TRBV11-2 and TRBJ1-1): EAGVAQSPRYKIIEKRQSVAFWCNPISGHATLYWYQQILGQGPKLLIQFQNNGVVDDSQLPKDRFSAERLKGVDSTLKIQPAKLEDSAVYLCASSPVGLEAFFGQGTRLTVV.

The chain has TRBV4-2 and TRBJ2-7, with a possible D match to TRBD1 (7 bases). Germline V gene lookup returns CDR1 LGHNA and CDR2 YNFKEQ. There are 17 residues in the CDR3. Trimming removed 0 bases at V and 3 bases at J, with 18 bases between. The CDR3 coding sequence is TGTGCCAGCAGCCAAGATTATGCCAGGGGGGTGGGCTACGAGCAGTACTTC. It is translated as CASSQDYARGVGYEQYF.

The chain is built from TRBV24-1 and TRBJ2-3; D is ambiguous. This CDR3 region has 14 residues. In germline, CDR1 is KGHDR, CDR2 SFDVKD. V lost 2 bases to trimming and J lost 1 base, with 6 bases between them. The CDR3 DNA sequence: TGTGCCACCAGTGATTCAGGCCGCACAGATACGCAGTATTTT. The encoded protein is CATSDSGRTDTQYF.

The CDR3 reads CATSRDPGGSGHEQYF. CDR3 bases: TGTGCCACCAGCAGAGACCCAGGGGGCTCTGGGCACGAGCAGTACTTC. This chain links TRBV15 with TRBJ2-7; 8 nucleotides line up with TRBD1. The CDR3 is 16 amino acids. V trimming: 0 bases; J trimming: 5 bases; junction bases outside the gene matches: 9. CDR1 and CDR2 (germline): LNHNV, YYDKDF (reference sequence).

The V gene is TRBV7-6, the J gene TRBJ2-3; TRBD2 aligns across 16 bases. Germline V gene lookup returns CDR1 SGHVS and CDR2 FNYEAQ. The CDR3 length is 18 residues. The V gene end was trimmed by 0 bases and the J gene end by 7 bases; junction bases not matched to a gene: 7. Written as DNA, the CDR3 is TGTGCCAGCAGCTTAGCGACGGGGACTAGCGGGGGGGTGTATACGCAGTATTTT. It is translated as CASSLATGTSGGVYTQYF.

The chain is built from TRBV19 and TRBJ1-2; weak D call: TRBD1 (5 bases). CDR1 and CDR2 from the germline V gene are LNHDA and SQIVND (reference sequence). The CDR3 runs to 13 residues. V was cut by 0 bases and J by 6 bases, with 8 bases left in between. CDR3 DNA: TGTGCCAGTAGTATAGACAGGGCGGATGGCTACACCTTC. Its translation is CASSIDRADGYTF.

This chain connects TRBV19 to TRBJ1-4; D gene uncertain. Trimming shortened V by 6 bases and J by 1 base, and 6 bases separated the two germline ends. Germline V gene data show CDR1 as LNHDA and CDR2 as SQIVND (reference sequence). The length of the CDR3 is 13 residues. Here the CDR3 reads CASRAVTNEKLFF. CDR3 in DNA: TGTGCCAGTAGGGCAGTAACTAATGAAAAACTGTTTTTT.

This chain joins TRBV18 and TRBJ1-2, with D perhaps matching TRBD1 (6 bases). The CDR3 is 16 residues long. The germline gives CDR1 KGHSH, CDR2 LQKENI. V was pared by 1 base and J by 3 bases, with 15 bases between. In DNA, the CDR3 is TGTGCCAGCTCACCACTTCTTCGGACAGAGCACTATGGCTACACCTTC. As protein: CASSPLLRTEHYGYTF.

A word on this clone: The germline gene is not matched at one end of the junction; a read error may be the cause. The chain joins TRBV7-7 to TRBJ1-1; D call uncertain. The CDR3 is 13 amino acids. Per the germline V gene, CDR1 is SSHAT and CDR2 is FNYEAQ (reference sequence). This CDR3 is CASSPTLRTEAFF. As DNA, the CDR3 is TGTGCTAGCAGCCCCACCTTGAGGACTGAAGCTTTCTTT.